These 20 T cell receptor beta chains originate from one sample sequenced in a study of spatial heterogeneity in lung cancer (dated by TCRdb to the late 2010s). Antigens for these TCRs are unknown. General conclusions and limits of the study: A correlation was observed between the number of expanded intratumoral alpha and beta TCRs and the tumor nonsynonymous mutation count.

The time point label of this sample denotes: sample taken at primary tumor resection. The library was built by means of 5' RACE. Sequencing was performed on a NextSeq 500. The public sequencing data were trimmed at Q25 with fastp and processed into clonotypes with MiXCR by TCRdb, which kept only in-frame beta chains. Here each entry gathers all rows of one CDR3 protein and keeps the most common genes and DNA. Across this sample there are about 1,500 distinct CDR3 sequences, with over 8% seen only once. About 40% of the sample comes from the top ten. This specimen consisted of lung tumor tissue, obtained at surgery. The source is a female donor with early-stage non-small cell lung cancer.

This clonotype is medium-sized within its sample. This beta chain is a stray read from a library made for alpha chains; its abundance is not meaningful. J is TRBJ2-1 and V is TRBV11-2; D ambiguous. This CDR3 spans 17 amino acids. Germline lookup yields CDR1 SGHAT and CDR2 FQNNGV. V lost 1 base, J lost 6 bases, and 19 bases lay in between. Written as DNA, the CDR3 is TGTGCCAGCAGCTTAGCAGTCTCCCGGGCCCTTCCCAATGAGCAGTTCTTC. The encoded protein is CASSLAVSRALPNEQFF.

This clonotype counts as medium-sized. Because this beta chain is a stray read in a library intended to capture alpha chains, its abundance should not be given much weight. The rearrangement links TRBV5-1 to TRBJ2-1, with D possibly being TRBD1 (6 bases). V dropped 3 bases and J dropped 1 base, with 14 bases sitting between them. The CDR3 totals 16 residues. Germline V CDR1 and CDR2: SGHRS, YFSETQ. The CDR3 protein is CASSSGMDRSYNEQFF. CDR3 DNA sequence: TGCGCCAGCAGCTCTGGGATGGACAGATCCTACAATGAGCAGTTCTTC.

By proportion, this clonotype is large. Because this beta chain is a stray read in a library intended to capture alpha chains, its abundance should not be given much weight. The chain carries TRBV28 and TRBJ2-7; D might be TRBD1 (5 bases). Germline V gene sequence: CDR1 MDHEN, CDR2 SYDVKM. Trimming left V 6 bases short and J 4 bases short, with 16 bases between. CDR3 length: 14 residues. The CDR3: CASRGQGNRYEQYF. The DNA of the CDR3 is TGTGCCAGCAGGGGCCAGGGAAATCGGTACGAGCAGTACTTC.

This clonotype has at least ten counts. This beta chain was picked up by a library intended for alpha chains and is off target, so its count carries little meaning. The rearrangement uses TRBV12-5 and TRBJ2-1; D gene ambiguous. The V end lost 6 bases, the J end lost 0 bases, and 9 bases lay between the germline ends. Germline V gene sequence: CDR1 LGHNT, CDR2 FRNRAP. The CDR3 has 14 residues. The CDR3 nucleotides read TGTGCTAGTGGGGAAGTCACCTCCTACAATGAGCAGTTCTTC. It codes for CASGEVTSYNEQFF. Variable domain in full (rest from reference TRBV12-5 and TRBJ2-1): DARVTQTPRHKVTEMGQEVTMRCQPILGHNTVFWYRQTMMQGLELLAYFRNRAPLDDSGMPKDRFSAEMPDATLATLKIQPSEPRDSAVYFCASGEVTSYNEQFFGPGTRLTVL.

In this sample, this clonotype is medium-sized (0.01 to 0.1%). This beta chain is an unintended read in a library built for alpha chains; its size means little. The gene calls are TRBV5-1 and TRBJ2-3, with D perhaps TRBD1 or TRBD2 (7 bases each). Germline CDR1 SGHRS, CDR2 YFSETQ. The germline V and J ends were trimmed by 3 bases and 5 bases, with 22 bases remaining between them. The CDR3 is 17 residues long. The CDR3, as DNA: TGCGCCAGCAGCTCAAGCGGGACAGTGTCTAGGGGAGATACGCAGTATTTT. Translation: CASSSSGTVSRGDTQYF. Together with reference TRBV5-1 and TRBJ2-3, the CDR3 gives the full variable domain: KAGVTQTPRYLIKTRGQQVTLSCSPISGHRSVSWYQQTPGQGLQFLFEYFSETQRNKGNFPGRFSGRQFSNSRSEMNVSTLELGDSALYLCASSSSGTVSRGDTQYFGPGTRLTVL.

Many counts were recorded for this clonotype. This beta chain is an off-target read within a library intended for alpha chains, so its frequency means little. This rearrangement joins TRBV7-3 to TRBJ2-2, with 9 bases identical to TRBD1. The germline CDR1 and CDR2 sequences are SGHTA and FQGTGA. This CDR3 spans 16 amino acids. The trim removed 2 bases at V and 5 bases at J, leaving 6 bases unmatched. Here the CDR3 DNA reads TGTGCCAGCAGCTTAGCGGGACAGGGATGGACCGGGGAGCTGTTTTTT. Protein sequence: CASSLAGQGWTGELFF.

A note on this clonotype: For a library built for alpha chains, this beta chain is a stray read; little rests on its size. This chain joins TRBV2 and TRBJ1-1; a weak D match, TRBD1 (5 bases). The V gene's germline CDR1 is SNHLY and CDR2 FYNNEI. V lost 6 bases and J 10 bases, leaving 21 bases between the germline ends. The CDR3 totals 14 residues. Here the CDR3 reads CASSYRQGSGGAFF. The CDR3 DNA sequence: TGTGCCAGCAGCTATCGCCAGGGATCGGGCGGAGCTTTCTTT.

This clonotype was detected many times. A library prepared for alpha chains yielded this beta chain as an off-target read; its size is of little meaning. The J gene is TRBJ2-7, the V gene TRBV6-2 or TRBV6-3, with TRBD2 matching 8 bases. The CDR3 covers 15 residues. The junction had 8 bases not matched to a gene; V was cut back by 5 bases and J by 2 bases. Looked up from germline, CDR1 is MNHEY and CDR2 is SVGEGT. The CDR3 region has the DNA TGTGCCAGCAGTCCCAGCGGGAGCGAAACCTACGAGCAGTACTTC. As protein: CASSPSGSETYEQYF.

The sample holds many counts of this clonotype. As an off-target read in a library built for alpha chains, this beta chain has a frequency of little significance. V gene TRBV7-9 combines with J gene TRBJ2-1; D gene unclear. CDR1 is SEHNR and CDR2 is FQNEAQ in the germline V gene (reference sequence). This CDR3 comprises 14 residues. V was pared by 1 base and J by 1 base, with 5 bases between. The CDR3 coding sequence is TGTGCCAGCAGCTTAGAGACTTCCTACAATGAGCAGTTCTTC. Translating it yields CASSLETSYNEQFF. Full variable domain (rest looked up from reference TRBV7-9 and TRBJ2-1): DTGVSQNPRHKITKRGQNVTFRCDPISEHNRLYWYRQTLGQGPEFLTYFQNEAQLEKSRLLSDRFSAERPKGSFSTLEIQRTEQGDSAMYLCASSLETSYNEQFFGPGTRLTVL.

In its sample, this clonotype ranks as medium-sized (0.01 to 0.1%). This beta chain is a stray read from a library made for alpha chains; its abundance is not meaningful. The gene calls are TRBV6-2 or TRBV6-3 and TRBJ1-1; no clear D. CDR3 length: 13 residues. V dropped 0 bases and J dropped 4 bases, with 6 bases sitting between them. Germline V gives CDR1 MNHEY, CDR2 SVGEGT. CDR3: CASSYSPGTEAFF. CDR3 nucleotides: TGTGCCAGCAGTTACTCTCCCGGCACTGAAGCTTTCTTT.

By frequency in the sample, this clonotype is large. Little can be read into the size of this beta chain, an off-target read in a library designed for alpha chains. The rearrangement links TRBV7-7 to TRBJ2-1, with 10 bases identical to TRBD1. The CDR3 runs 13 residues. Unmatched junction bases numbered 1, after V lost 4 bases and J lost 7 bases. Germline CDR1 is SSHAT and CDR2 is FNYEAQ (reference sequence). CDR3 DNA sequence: TGTGCCAGCAGCTCGGACAGGGGGAATGAGCAGTTCTTC. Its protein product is CASSSDRGNEQFF. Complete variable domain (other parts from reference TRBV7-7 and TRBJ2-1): GAGVSQSPRYKVTKRGQDVTLRCDPISSHATLYWYQQALGQGPEFLTYFNYEAQPDKSGLPSDRFSAERPEGSISTLTIQRTEQRDSAMYRCASSSDRGNEQFFGPGTRLTVL.

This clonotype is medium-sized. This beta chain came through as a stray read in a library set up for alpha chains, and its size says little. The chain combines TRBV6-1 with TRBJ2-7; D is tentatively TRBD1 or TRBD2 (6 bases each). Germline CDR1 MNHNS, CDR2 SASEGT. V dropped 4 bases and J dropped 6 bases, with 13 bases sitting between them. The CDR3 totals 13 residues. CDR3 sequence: CASSGRGLREQYF. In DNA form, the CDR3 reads TGTGCCAGCAGTGGACGGGGGCTGCGCGAGCAGTACTTC.

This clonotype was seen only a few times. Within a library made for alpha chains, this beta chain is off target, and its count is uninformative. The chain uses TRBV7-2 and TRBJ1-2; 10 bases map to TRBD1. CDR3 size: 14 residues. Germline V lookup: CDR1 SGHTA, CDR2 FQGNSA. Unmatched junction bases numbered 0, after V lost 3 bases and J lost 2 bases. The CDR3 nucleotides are TGTGCCAGCAGCTTGGACAGGGGGAACTATGGCTACACCTTC. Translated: CASSLDRGNYGYTF.

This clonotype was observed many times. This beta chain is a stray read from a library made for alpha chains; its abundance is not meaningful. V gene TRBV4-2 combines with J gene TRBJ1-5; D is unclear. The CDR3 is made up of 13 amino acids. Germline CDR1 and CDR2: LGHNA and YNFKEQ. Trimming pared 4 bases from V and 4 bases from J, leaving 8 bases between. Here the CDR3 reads CASSLGLNQPQHF. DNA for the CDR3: TGTGCCAGCAGCCTTGGACTGAATCAGCCCCAGCATTTT.

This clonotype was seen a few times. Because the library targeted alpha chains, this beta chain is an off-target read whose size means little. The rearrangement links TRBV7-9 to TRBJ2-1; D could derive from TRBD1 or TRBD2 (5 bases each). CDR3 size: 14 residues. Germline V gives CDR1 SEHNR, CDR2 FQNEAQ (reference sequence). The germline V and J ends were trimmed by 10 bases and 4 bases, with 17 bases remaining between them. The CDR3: CATLYWDRYNEQFF. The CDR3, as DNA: TGTGCCACCTTATATTGGGACCGATACAATGAGCAGTTCTTC.

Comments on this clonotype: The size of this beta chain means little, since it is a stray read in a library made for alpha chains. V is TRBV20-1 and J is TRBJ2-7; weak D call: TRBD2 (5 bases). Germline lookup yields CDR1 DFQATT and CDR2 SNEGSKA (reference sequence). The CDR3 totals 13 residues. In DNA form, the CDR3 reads TGCAGCCTGGACGGACTTGGGGTATACGAGCAGTACTTC. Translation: CSLDGLGVYEQYF.

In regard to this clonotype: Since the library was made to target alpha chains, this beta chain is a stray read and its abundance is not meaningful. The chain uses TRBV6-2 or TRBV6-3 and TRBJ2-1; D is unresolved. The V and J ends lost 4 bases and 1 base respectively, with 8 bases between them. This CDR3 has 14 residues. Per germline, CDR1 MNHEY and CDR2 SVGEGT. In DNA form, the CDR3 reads TGTGCCAGCAGTTTAGACCCTTCCTACAATGAGCAGTTCTTC. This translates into CASSLDPSYNEQFF.

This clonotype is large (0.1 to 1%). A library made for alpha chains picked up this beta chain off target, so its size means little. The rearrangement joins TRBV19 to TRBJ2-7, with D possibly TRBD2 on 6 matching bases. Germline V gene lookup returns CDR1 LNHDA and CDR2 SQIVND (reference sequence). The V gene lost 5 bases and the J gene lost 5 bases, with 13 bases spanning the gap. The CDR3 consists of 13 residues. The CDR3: CASSPPGRHEQYF. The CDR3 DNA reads TGTGCCAGTAGTCCACCGGGGAGGCACGAGCAGTACTTC.

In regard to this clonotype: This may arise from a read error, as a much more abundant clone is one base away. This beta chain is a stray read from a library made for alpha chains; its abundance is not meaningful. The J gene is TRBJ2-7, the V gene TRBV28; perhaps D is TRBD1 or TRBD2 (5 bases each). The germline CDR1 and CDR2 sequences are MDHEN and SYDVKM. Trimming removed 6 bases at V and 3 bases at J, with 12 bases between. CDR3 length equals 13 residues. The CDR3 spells CASRWDGHYEQYF. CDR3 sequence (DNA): TGTGCCAGCAGATGGGACGGCCACTACGAGCAGTACTTC.

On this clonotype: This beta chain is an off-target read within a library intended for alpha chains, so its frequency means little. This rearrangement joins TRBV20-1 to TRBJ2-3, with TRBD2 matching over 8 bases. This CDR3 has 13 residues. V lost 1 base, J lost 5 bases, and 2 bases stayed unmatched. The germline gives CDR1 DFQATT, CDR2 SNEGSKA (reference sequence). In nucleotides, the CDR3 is TGCAGTGCTAGAGGTAGCGGGAAAGATACGCAGTATTTT. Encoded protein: CSARGSGKDTQYF.